One sample yielded the 24 T cell receptor beta chains listed below, sequenced in a study of Ad26.COV2.S vaccination and SARS-CoV-2 variants. Here immunoSEQ multiplex PCR was the method, and the copy in TCRdb shows in-frame clones only, minus some. Among roughly 400,000 clones listed, about 90% were seen once. The treatment is: 19 received Ad26.COV2.S at low or high dose, single or two shots; about five received placebo; per-sample allocation not given. The samples date from day 63 after the first vaccine or placebo injection. The sample here was peripheral blood, taken in a trial of Ad26.COV2.S vaccine versus placebo. These receptor sequences come from a person aged 18-60 years who received the Ad26.COV2.S COVID-19 vaccine or a placebo.

CDR3 nucleotides: TGTGCCAGCAGCTCTGCTTATAGCAATCAGCCCCAGCATTTT. As protein: CASSSAYSNQPQHF. The V and J genes are TRBV11-2 and TRBJ1-5; D gene uncertain. Germline values: CDR1 SGHAT, CDR2 FQNNGV. This CDR3 has 14 residues. V shed 4 bases and J shed 0 bases, with 7 bases lying between them.

The CDR3 protein is CASSLGQGANTGELFF. The CDR3 DNA reads TGTGCCAGCAGTTTAGGACAGGGCGCGAACACCGGGGAGCTGTTTTTT. The chain joins TRBV27 to TRBJ2-2, with 8 nucleotides matching TRBD1. The length of the CDR3 is 16 residues. With V trimmed by 2 bases and J by 0 bases, 2 bases remained unmatched. From germline, CDR1 is MNHEY and CDR2 SMNVEV (reference sequence).

The chain recombines TRBV19 with TRBJ2-5, with D uncertain. This CDR3 has 15 residues. Trimming pared 4 bases from V and 4 bases from J, leaving 16 bases between. Germline-derived CDR1 and CDR2 are LNHDA and SQIVND (reference sequence). The DNA for the CDR3 is TGTGCCAGTAGTAAGATGGGCGATTTGGGAGAGACCCAGTACTTC. Translated: CASSKMGDLGETQYF. Using reference TRBV19 and TRBJ2-5 for the parts outside the CDR3, the full variable domain is DGGITQSPKYLFRKEGQNVTLSCEQNLNHDAMYWYRQDPGQGLRLIYYSQIVNDFQKGDIAEGYSVSREKKESFPLTVTSAQKNPTAFYLCASSKMGDLGETQYFGPGTRLLVL.

CDR3 nucleotide sequence: TGTGCCAGCAGCTTGGGGGGTGAGAACTATGGCTACACCTTC. Amino acids: CASSLGGENYGYTF. The rearrangement joins TRBV6-2 or TRBV6-3 to TRBJ1-2; a weak D match, TRBD1 (5 bases). The V and J ends lost 6 bases and 2 bases respectively, with 13 bases between them. The CDR3 contains 14 residues. Germline assignment: CDR1 MNHEY and CDR2 SVGEGT.

The J gene is TRBJ2-3, the V gene TRBV21-1; the tabulated D call, TRBD2, remains unverified against the DNA. TRBV21-1 constitutes a pseudogene. This CDR3 is 15 amino acids long. The CDR3 nucleotides are TGTGCCAGCCAAGGGGTGCGGGGGGGTGCAGATACGCAGTATTTT. It codes for CASQGVRGGADTQYF.

The gene calls are TRBV12-5 and TRBJ1-3; TRBD1 is a possible D gene (5 bases). The ends were cut back, 3 bases at V and 2 bases at J, with 8 bases in the middle. This CDR3 spans 14 amino acids. Germline CDR1 is LGHNT and CDR2 is FRNRAP. This CDR3 is CASGFGGPGNTIYF. The CDR3 nucleotides read TGTGCTAGTGGTTTTGGGGGACCTGGAAACACCATATATTTT.

V and J are TRBV28 and TRBJ1-4; 7 positions match TRBD1. V trimming: 5 bases; J trimming: 8 bases; junction bases outside the gene matches: 8. The CDR3 totals 14 residues. Germline V CDR1 and CDR2: MDHEN, SYDVKM. The CDR3 sequence is CASSTGDTLEKLFF. In DNA, the CDR3 is TGTGCCAGCAGTACAGGGGATACGCTCGAAAAACTGTTTTTT.

This CDR3 reads CASSYRVDNEQFF. CDR3 nucleotide sequence: TGTGCCAGCAGTTACAGGGTAGACAATGAGCAGTTCTTC. The chain has TRBV6-6 and TRBJ2-1; D is unresolved. Germline CDR1 and CDR2: MNHNY and SVGAGI (reference sequence). V gave up 2 bases and J gave up 5 bases, with 7 bases separating them. This CDR3 contains 13 residues.

The V call is TRBV6-6, the J call TRBJ1-5, with D unresolved. The germline V gene has CDR1 MNHNY and CDR2 SVGAGI (reference sequence). Trimming left V 5 bases short and J 7 bases short, with 15 bases between. This CDR3 spans 14 amino acids. The CDR3 DNA reads as TGTGCCAGCAGTCACCTTTGGATCATGCAGCCCCAGCATTTT. It is translated as CASSHLWIMQPQHF.

The V call is TRBV6-2 or TRBV6-3, the J call TRBJ1-2; 7 bases map to TRBD1. J gave up 6 bases and V 4 bases, and 11 bases lay outside the gene matches. Looked up from germline, CDR1 is MNHEY and CDR2 is SVGEGT. The CDR3 runs to 15 residues. The CDR3 DNA is TGTGCCAGCAGTTCCGCATCGACAGGGATTGATGGCTACACCTTC. Encoded protein: CASSSASTGIDGYTF.

This CDR3 is CASSLEGGQQPQHF. CDR3 nucleotide sequence: TGTGCCAGCAGCTTAGAGGGGGGGCAACAGCCCCAGCATTTT. The chain has TRBV7-2 and TRBJ1-5; TRBD1 might be the D (6 bases). The germline gives CDR1 SGHTA, CDR2 FQGNSA. Trimming left V 1 base short and J 7 bases short, with 11 bases between. The CDR3 runs to 14 residues.

V gene TRBV2 combines with J gene TRBJ1-4, with D tentatively TRBD1 (6 bases). The V gene lost 4 bases and the J gene lost 5 bases, with 14 bases spanning the gap. Germline V CDR1 and CDR2: SNHLY, FYNNEI. The CDR3 has 15 amino acids. The CDR3 reads CASSAGQLKNEKLFF. CDR3 nucleotide sequence: TGTGCCAGCAGTGCCGGACAGTTAAAAAATGAAAAACTGTTTTTT.

The chain uses TRBV7-9 and TRBJ2-2; 7 nucleotides match TRBD1. The germline CDR1 and CDR2 sequences are SEHNR and FQNEAQ (reference sequence). The CDR3 consists of 17 residues. The trim removed 5 bases at V and 3 bases at J, leaving 12 bases unmatched. This chain's CDR3 is CASSQPTTGQYTGELFF. In DNA, the CDR3 is TGTGCCAGCAGCCAACCTACGACAGGGCAGTACACCGGGGAGCTGTTTTTT. The variable domain in full, completed from reference TRBV7-9 and TRBJ2-2, reads DTGVSQNPRHKITKRGQNVTFRCDPISEHNRLYWYRQTLGQGPEFLTYFQNEAQLEKSRLLSDRFSAERPKGSFSTLEIQRTEQGDSAMYLCASSQPTTGQYTGELFFGEGSRLTVL.

V gene TRBV6-5 combines with J gene TRBJ1-3; tentative D call: TRBD1 (6 bases). V gave up 0 bases and J gave up 3 bases, with 9 bases separating them. This CDR3 spans 15 amino acids. Germline CDR1 is MNHEY and CDR2 is SVGAGI. The CDR3 spells CASSYSGQIGNTIYF. The CDR3 DNA sequence: TGTGCCAGCAGTTACTCCGGACAGATTGGAAACACCATATATTTT.

This clone was observed a single time. The rearrangement uses TRBV4-1 and TRBJ2-3; D remains unclear. Germline V lookup: CDR1 MGHRA, CDR2 YSYEKL. Trimming took off 0 bases at V and 1 base at J, with 14 bases between the two ends. This CDR3 spans 17 amino acids. As DNA, the CDR3 is TGCGCCAGCAGCCAAGATAGGGCCGTAGGGCGCACAGATACGCAGTATTTT. Its protein is CASSQDRAVGRTDTQYF.

The chain combines TRBV2 with TRBJ2-6; 10 bases line up with TRBD1. CDR1 SNHLY and CDR2 FYNNEI come from the germline V gene. The length of the CDR3 is 16 residues. The J segment lost 2 bases and the V segment lost 8 bases, leaving 6 bases of the junction unmatched. The CDR3 nucleotides read TGTGCCAGCTCGGGACAGGGGCGCGCTGGGGCCAACGTCCTGACTTTC. Encoded protein: CASSGQGRAGANVLTF.

The chain has TRBV2 and TRBJ1-3; a possible D gene is TRBD1 (5 bases). V was shortened by 3 bases and J by 0 bases, with 21 bases between the two germline ends. Germline V gene sequence: CDR1 SNHLY, CDR2 FYNNEI. CDR3 size: 19 residues. The CDR3 here is CASSEGYPGLYSSGNTIYF. CDR3 DNA sequence: TGTGCCAGCAGTGAGGGCTACCCAGGGCTTTATAGCTCTGGAAACACCATATATTTT.

The chain couples TRBV9 to TRBJ2-1; weak D call: TRBD2 (6 bases). V lost 7 bases and J lost 1, with 9 bases in between. The CDR3 is 13 amino acids. Germline loops: CDR1 SGDLS, CDR2 YYNGEE. The CDR3 nucleotides are TGTGCCAGCGCGGAGGGGTCCTACAATGAGCAGTTCTTC. Its translation is CASAEGSYNEQFF.

This chain uses TRBV7-9 with TRBJ2-3, with TRBD1 matching over 12 bases. Losses at the gene ends were 5 bases for V and 6 bases for J; bases not matched to a gene: 9. The CDR3 has 16 amino acids. CDR1 SEHNR and CDR2 FQNEAQ come from the germline V gene (reference sequence). Here the CDR3 reads CASSPPPGQGADTQYF. In DNA form, the CDR3 reads TGTGCCAGCAGCCCGCCTCCGGGACAGGGGGCTGATACGCAGTATTTT.

The V and J genes are TRBV28 and TRBJ2-3; TRBD2 matches 8 bases. The CDR3 length is 16 residues. V gave up 7 bases and J gave up 7 bases; unmatched junction bases: 16. Germline V gives CDR1 MDHEN, CDR2 SYDVKM. In nucleotides, the CDR3 is TGTGCCAGCATTGGCGGGGGGCTGGGACCCGCGAATACGCAGTATTTT. Encoded protein: CASIGGGLGPANTQYF.

The rearrangement uses TRBV7-2 and TRBJ2-3; no reliable D call. The germline gives CDR1 SGHTA, CDR2 FQGNSA. With 1 base removed from V and 0 bases from J, the gap between germline ends came to 8 bases. The CDR3 covers 15 residues. In DNA, the CDR3 is TGTGCCAGCAGCTTAGGCATGGCTAGCACAGATACGCAGTATTTT. Protein sequence: CASSLGMASTDTQYF. Filled out from reference TRBV7-2 and TRBJ2-3, the complete variable domain reads GAGVSQSPSNKVTEKGKDVELRCDPISGHTALYWYRQSLGQGLEFLIYFQGNSAPDKSGLPSDRFSAERTGGSVSTLTIQRTQQEDSAVYLCASSLGMASTDTQYFGPGTRLTVL.

The chain links TRBV6-2 or TRBV6-3 to TRBJ2-2; 7 bases align to TRBD1. CDR1 MNHEY and CDR2 SVGEGT come from the germline V gene. Trimming took 0 bases from V and 1 from J; bases not matched to a gene: 5. CDR3 length equals 17 residues. This CDR3 reads CASSYSRDSGNTGELFF. The CDR3 DNA follows: TGTGCCAGCAGTTACTCGAGGGACAGCGGGAACACCGGGGAGCTGTTTTTT.

The chain has TRBV14 and TRBJ2-3; 12 bases fit TRBD2. The CDR3 is made up of 17 amino acids. The ends lost 2 bases at V and 1 base at J; junction bases unmatched: 4. The germline CDR1 and CDR2 sequences are SGHDN and FVKESK. The CDR3 is CASSQRWTSGGTDTQYF. DNA for the CDR3: TGTGCCAGCAGCCAAAGATGGACTAGCGGGGGCACAGATACGCAGTATTTT.

The rearrangement uses TRBV14 and TRBJ1-4; 7 bases match TRBD1. This CDR3 is built from 14 residues. V lost 5 bases to trimming and J lost 7 bases; unmatched junction nucleotides: 7. Germline V gene lookup returns CDR1 SGHDN and CDR2 FVKESK. DNA of the CDR3: TGTGCCAGCAGCGTAAGACAGGGCGTTGAAAAACTGTTTTTT. It yields the protein CASSVRQGVEKLFF.